Listed below are T cell receptor beta chains from one sample, sequenced in a study of resident and recirculating memory T cells in vitiligo. Profiling relied on immunoSEQ multiplex PCR, and the TCRdb table lists in-frame clones only, not all of them. The table shows about 45,000 clones, with over 90% occurring only once. Sequencing was carried out using blood. The receptor source for this set is a male donor with vitiligo. CDR3s include the opening cysteine and the closing phenylalanine or tryptophan. The D gene is left open where the match is weak. Part of the rows lack a size; the others show once, few, many or a class for expanded clones.

j_call v_call clone_size d_call cdr3_aa cdr3_nt
TRBJ2-4 TRBV30 NA TRBD2 CAWKVSGGRINF TGTGCCTGGAAAGTTAGCGGGGGCCGTATTAACTTC
TRBJ1-5 TRBV4-1 NA NA CASSQQGGGQPQHF TGCGCCAGCAGCCAACAGGGTGGTGGACAGCCCCAGCATTTT
TRBJ1-1 TRBV5-1 NA NA CASSLGAPREAFF TGCGCCAGCAGCTTGGGGGCACCCCGGGAGGCTTTCTTT
TRBJ2-7 TRBV5-5 NA NA CASSFSQYEQYF TGTGCCAGCAGCTTTAGCCAATACGAGCAGTACTTC
TRBJ1-2 TRBV15 NA NA CATSRSDRPSYGYTF TGTGCCACCAGCAGGTCCGACAGACCCTCCTATGGCTACACCTTC
TRBJ1-2 TRBV2 NA NA CASSGRPYYGYTF TGTGCCAGCAGTGGCAGGCCTTACTATGGCTACACCTTC
TRBJ2-7 TRBV7-9 NA NA CASQGLYEQYF TGTGCCAGCCAGGGCCTTTACGAGCAGTACTTC
TRBJ1-2 TRBV30 NA TRBD1 CAWRDRGFYGYTF TGTGCCTGGAGAGACAGGGGCTTCTATGGCTACACCTTC
TRBJ1-5 TRBV9 NA NA CASSTDLGQPQHF TGTGCCAGCAGCACAGACCTGGGTCAGCCCCAGCATTTT
TRBJ1-2 TRBV5-4 NA TRBD1 CASSLERGQLTHGYTF TGTGCCAGCAGCTTGGAGAGGGGGCAGTTAACGCATGGCTACACCTTC
TRBJ2-1 TRBV6-6 NA TRBD2 CASSSGEVFNEQFF TGTGCCAGCAGTAGCGGGGAGGTATTCAATGAGCAGTTCTTC
TRBJ2-5 TRBV5-4 NA TRBD2 CASSFLASGGFETQYF TGTGCCAGCAGCTTCCTCGCTAGCGGGGGGTTCGAGACCCAGTACTTC
TRBJ2-3 TRBV10-2 once TRBD2 CASSVTSGYMGTQYF TGCGCCAGCAGTGTAACTAGCGGGTACATGGGTACGCAGTATTTT
TRBJ2-5 TRBV7-9 once NA CASSFVETQYF TGTGCCAGCAGCTTCGTAGAGACCCAGTACTTC
TRBJ2-3 TRBV5-1 NA TRBD2 CASSWSGGGPTDTQYF TGCGCCAGCAGCTGGAGCGGGGGGGGACCCACAGATACGCAGTATTTT
TRBJ2-6 TRBV18 NA TRBD1 CASSPPTGGYSGANVLTF TGTGCCAGCTCACCACCCACAGGGGGATACTCTGGGGCCAACGTCCTGACTTTC
TRBJ2-7 TRBV11-2 NA NA CASSLAYEQYF TGTGCCAGCAGCTTAGCTTACGAGCAGTACTTC
TRBJ2-2 TRBV9 once TRBD1 CASSLGQGFTGELFF TGTGCCAGCAGCCTCGGACAGGGGTTTACCGGGGAGCTGTTTTTT
TRBJ2-3 TRBV7-2 NA TRBD2 CASSLASGARTTDTQYF TGTGCCAGCAGCTTAGCTAGCGGGGCCCGTACCACAGATACGCAGTATTTT
TRBJ2-2 TRBV7-9 NA NA CASSFGTNTGELFF TGTGCCAGCAGCTTTGGCACGAACACCGGGGAGCTGTTTTTT
TRBJ1-3 TRBV10-3 once NA CAIISQGGTIYF TGTGCCATCATCTCCCAGGGTGGTACCATATATTTT
TRBJ1-5 TRBV7-2 NA NA CASSAQGGGQPQHF TGTGCCAGCAGCGCTCAGGGAGGGGGTCAGCCCCAGCATTTT
TRBJ2-1 TRBV19 once TRBD1 CASSVGTGHRYNEQFF TGTGCCAGTAGTGTCGGGACAGGTCACAGGTACAATGAGCAGTTCTTC
TRBJ1-6 TRBV6-4 NA NA CASSLEVLNSPLHF TGTGCCAGCAGCTTAGAGGTTCTGAATTCACCCCTCCACTTT
TRBJ1-2 TRBV6-6 NA TRBD1 CASSYHTGTGDGGYTF TGTGCCAGCAGTTACCACACCGGGACAGGGGATGGGGGCTACACCTTC
TRBJ2-1 TRBV29-1 NA NA CSVGLGSSYNEQFF TGCAGCGTGGGCCTGGGTTCCTCCTACAATGAGCAGTTCTTC
TRBJ1-1 TRBV30 once NA CAWSGAGFMNTEAFF TGTGCCTGGAGTGGGGCGGGTTTCATGAACACTGAAGCTTTCTTT
TRBJ1-6 TRBV7-9 few TRBD1 CASSLGTWTGDGPLHF TGTGCCAGCAGCTTAGGTACCTGGACAGGAGATGGACCCCTCCACTTT
TRBJ2-3 TRBV19 NA NA CASSISRDTQYF TGTGCCAGTAGTATATCTCGGGATACGCAGTATTTT
TRBJ1-5 TRBV2 NA NA CASSAEVADQPQHF TGTGCCAGCAGTGCCGAGGTGGCCGATCAGCCCCAGCATTTT
TRBJ1-1 TRBV10-3 once TRBD1 CAIGTGTGVEAFF TGTGCCATCGGTACCGGGACAGGGGTTGAAGCTTTCTTT
TRBJ2-7 TRBV7-8 NA NA CASSSELVPSYEQYF TGTGCCAGCAGCTCTGAACTTGTCCCTTCTTACGAGCAGTACTTC
TRBJ1-6 TRBV19 NA TRBD1 CATQVTGTDSPLHF TGTGCCACCCAAGTTACCGGGACAGATTCACCCCTCCACTTT
TRBJ1-5 TRBV19 NA NA CASSIGPWQPQHF TGTGCCAGTAGTATTGGCCCTTGGCAGCCCCAGCATTTT
TRBJ1-2 TRBV29-1 NA NA CSVEPTERGSYGYTF TGCAGCGTTGAACCGACCGAGCGGGGTTCCTATGGCTACACCTTC
TRBJ1-1 TRBV5-8 NA TRBD1 CASSSGQGRSEAFF TGTGCCAGCAGTTCGGGACAGGGGAGAAGTGAAGCTTTCTTT
TRBJ2-7 TRBV5-8 NA NA CASSLREGGEYEQYF TGTGCCAGCAGTCTTCGGGAAGGGGGGGAATACGAGCAGTACTTC
TRBJ2-7 TRBV5-1 NA TRBD2 CASSWPSGGGEQYF TGCGCCAGCAGCTGGCCTAGCGGGGGTGGGGAGCAGTACTTC
TRBJ2-1 TRBV14 NA NA CASSQRDNLRRGSYNEQFF TGTGCCAGCAGCCAAAGAGACAACTTAAGACGGGGCTCCTACAATGAGCAGTTCTTC
TRBJ2-1 TRBV5-1 NA TRBD2 CASSLRSGGDYEQFF TGCGCCAGCAGCTTGAGAAGCGGGGGTGATTATGAGCAGTTCTTC
TRBJ2-1 TRBV5-4 NA TRBD2 CASSLGLAGGTNEQFF TGTGCCAGCAGCTTGGGGTTAGCGGGGGGGACCAATGAGCAGTTCTTC
TRBJ2-3 TRBV4-3 NA NA CASSEQLSGGTDTQYF TGCGCCAGCAGCGAACAGCTTAGCGGTGGCACAGATACGCAGTATTTT